This TCR beta chain was retrieved from a study of post-analysis software for immune sequencing data. Study context: Several disease courses (relapsing-remitting, secondary progressive and progressive-relapsing) of multiple sclerosis were included. Study-wide points: F measure grouped same-batch samples tightly together. Patients showed TRBV5-6, TRBV5-1 and TRBV20-1 among 4 or 5 TRBV segments more frequent than in controls.

On this clonotype itself: Its cognate antigen is unknown.

Presence of unique molecular identifiers characterized the TCR beta cDNA libraries. MiXCR, run by TCRdb on the PCR reads, gives a single entry per CDR3 protein. The sample has about 540,000 distinct CDR3 sequences; 30% to 40% are singletons. The germline V gene encodes CDR1 SNHLY and CDR2 FYNNEI. The CDR3 sequence is 15 residues long. The V segment lost 11 bases and the J segment 1 base; nucleotides outside the gene matches: 13. The sequencing input was blood. The sequence was obtained from a girl aged 2-17 years with multiple sclerosis. This chain connects TRBV2 to TRBJ1-1; 7 bases are shared with TRBD1. CDR3: CAVSGRGPRNTEAFF. The CDR3 coding sequence is TGTGCCGTCTCAGGTAGGGGGCCTAGGAACACTGAAGCTTTCTTT.